This T cell receptor beta chain came from a study of blood T cell repertoires in COVID-19. This clone appeared a single time. Using immunoSEQ multiplex PCR, the repertoire was profiled, and TCRdb retains in-frame clones only, with some absent. This table has about 180,000 clones, around three quarters appearing once. The CDR3 covers 15 residues. Germline CDR1 is MGHDK and CDR2 is SYGVNS. The J segment lost 7 bases and the V segment lost 4 bases, leaving 9 bases of the junction unmatched. Sequenced material: peripheral blood. The chain combines TRBV25-1 with TRBJ1-2; 10 bases fit TRBD1. The TCR comes from a man aged 65 to 79 with active or convalescent COVID-19. The CDR3 coding sequence is TGTGCCAGCAGTGTACGGGGGACAGGGGCGACTGGCTACACCTTC. It codes for CASSVRGTGATGYTF.